The sequence of this T cell receptor (beta chain) was determined in a study of blood T cell repertoires in COVID-19. In the study overall: The United States, Italy and Spain supplied acute and convalescent COVID-19 samples. The cDNA or gDNA used as material had been derived from T cells, B-cell-depleted T cells, or PBMCs.

Germline V lookup: CDR1 SGHKS, CDR2 YYEKEE (reference sequence). The CDR3 has 11 amino acids. V lost 0 bases, J lost 7 bases, and 4 bases lay in between. In the source study's methods: Amplification with reference gene primers provided the estimates of nucleated cell counts. Generated by immunoSEQ multiplex PCR, the TCRdb table keeps only in-frame clones and is missing some. The DNA gave D and trimming, while V, J and clone size come from that table. Of 60,000 to 85,000 clones detected, 70% to 90% appear once; the ten largest clones hold around a third. The gene calls are TRBV5-5 and TRBJ1-1; D is unclear. This TCR derives from a man aged 65 to 79 with acute or convalescent COVID-19. Sequencing was performed on peripheral blood. The CDR3 region is CASSLVYEAFF. The CDR3 nucleotides are TGTGCCAGCAGCTTGGTATATGAAGCTTTCTTT.